This TCR beta chain was recorded in a study of T-cell memory formation after mild COVID-19. Study observations and caveats: Day 15 to 85 contracting clones showed balanced CD4/CD8; later expanders leaned CD4+.

TCRdb fed the 5' RACE reads into MiXCR, producing one record per CDR3 protein. The table shows about 360,000 distinct CDR3 sequences, with roughly an eighth occurring only once. With regard to this clonotype: Its cognate antigen is unknown.

The specimen sequenced was PBMCs or a T cell subset sorted from them (not recorded which). This TCR was sampled from a young man who had mild COVID-19 (a few samples of this study predate the infection). Cell type and time point are not known.

CDR3 DNA sequence: TGCGCCAGCAGCTTGCGGCGGGGGGGCAACAATGAGCAGTTCTTC. Protein product: CASSLRRGGNNEQFF. The chain carries TRBV5-1 and TRBJ2-1; 9 bases agree with TRBD2. Germline-derived CDR1 and CDR2 are SGHRS and YFSETQ. The J segment lost 5 bases and the V segment lost 1 base, leaving 4 bases of the junction unmatched. The CDR3 covers 15 residues.